This T cell receptor beta chain was documented in a study of CD8+ T cells in alopecia areata. Study information: Severity in treated patients was scored by percentage of scalp area affected.

Germline loops: CDR1 DFQATT, CDR2 SNEGSKA (reference sequence). CDR3 size: 10 residues. Trimming shortened V by 5 bases and J by 4 bases, and 3 bases separated the two germline ends. Treatment reported: oral pan-JAK inhibitor, 5-10 mg twice daily. Reverse transcription of extracted RNA yielded cDNA, which provided the sequencing template. TCRdb's table, derived via immunoSEQ multiplex PCR, lists solely in-frame clones and lacks some. There are some 200,000 clones in the sample; 58% occur only once, and roughly 12% lies in the top ten. Overall study findings and caveats: Lesional scalp, notably in alopecia totalis/universalis, had clonality above that of normal scalp.

The sample holds a few counts of this clone. Antigen unknown. This receptor was obtained from a human donor with alopecia areata. This material consisted of CD8+ T cells sorted from blood, taken at week 24, from a patient treated with tofacitinib. The chain has TRBV20-1 and TRBJ1-5; D gene uncertain. CDR3 DNA: TGCAGTGCTCCTAATCAGCCCCAGCATTTT. This sequence encodes CSAPNQPQHF.